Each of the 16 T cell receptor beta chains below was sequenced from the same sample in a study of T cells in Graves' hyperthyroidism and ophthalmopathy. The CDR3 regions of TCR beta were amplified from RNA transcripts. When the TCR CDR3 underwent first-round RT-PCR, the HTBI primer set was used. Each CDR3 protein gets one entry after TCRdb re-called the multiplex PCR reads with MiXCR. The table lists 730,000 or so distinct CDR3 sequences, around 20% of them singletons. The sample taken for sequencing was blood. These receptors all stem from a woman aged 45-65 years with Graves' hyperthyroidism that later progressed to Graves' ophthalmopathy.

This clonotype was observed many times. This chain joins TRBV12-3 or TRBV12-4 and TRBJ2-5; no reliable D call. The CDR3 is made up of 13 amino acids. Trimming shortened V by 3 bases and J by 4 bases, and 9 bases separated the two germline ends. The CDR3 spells CASSFRRGETQYF. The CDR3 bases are TGTGCCAGCAGTTTCCGGCGCGGAGAGACCCAGTACTTC.

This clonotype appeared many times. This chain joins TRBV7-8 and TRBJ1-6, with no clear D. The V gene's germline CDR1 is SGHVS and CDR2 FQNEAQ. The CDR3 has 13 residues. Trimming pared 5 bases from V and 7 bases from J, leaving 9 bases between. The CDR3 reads CASSPARNSPLHF. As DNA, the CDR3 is TGTGCCAGCAGCCCCGCCCGGAATTCACCCCTCCACTTT. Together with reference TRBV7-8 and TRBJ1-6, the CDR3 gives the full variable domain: GAGVSQSPRYKVAKRGQDVALRCDPISGHVSLFWYQQALGQGPEFLTYFQNEAQLDKSGLPSDRFFAERPEGSVSTLKIQRTQQEDSAVYLCASSPARNSPLHFGNGTRLTVT.

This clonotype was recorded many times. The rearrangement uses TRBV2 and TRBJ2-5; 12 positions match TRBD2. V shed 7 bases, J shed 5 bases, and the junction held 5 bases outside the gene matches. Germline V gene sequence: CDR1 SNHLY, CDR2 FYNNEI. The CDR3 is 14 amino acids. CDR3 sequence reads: CASIRLAGVETQYF. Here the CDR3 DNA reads TGTGCCAGCATTCGACTAGCGGGGGTTGAGACCCAGTACTTC.

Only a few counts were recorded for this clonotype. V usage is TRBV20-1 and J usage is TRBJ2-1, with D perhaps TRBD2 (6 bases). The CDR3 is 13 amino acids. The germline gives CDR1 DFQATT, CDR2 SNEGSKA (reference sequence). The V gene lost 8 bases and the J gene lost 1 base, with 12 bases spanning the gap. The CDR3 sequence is CSPSGSSYNEQFF. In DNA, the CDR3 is TGCAGTCCCAGCGGGTCATCCTACAATGAGCAGTTCTTC.

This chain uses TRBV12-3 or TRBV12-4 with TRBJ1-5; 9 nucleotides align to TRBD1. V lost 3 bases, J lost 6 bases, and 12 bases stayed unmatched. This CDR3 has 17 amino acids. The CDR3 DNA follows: TGTGCCAGCAGTTTCGGGACAGGGTATAGTCGGGGTCAGCCCCAGCATTTT. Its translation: CASSFGTGYSRGQPQHF.

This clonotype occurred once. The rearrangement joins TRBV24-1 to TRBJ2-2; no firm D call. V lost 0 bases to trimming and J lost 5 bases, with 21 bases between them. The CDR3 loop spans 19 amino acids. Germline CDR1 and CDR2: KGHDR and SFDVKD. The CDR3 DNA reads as TGTGCCACCAGTGATTTGTTCAATATAGGGCAGGATGGAACCGGGGAGCTGTTTTTT. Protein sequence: CATSDLFNIGQDGTGELFF.

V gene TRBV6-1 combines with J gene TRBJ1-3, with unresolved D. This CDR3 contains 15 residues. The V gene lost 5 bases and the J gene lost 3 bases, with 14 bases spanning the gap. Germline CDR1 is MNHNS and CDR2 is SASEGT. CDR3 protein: CASSQRTYNGNTIYF. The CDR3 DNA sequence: TGTGCCAGCAGTCAACGAACCTACAATGGAAACACCATATATTTT.

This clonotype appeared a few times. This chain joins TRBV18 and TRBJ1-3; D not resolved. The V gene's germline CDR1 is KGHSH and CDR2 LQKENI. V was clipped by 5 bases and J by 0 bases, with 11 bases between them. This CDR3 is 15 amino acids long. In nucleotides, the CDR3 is TGTGCCAGCTCAACGGACGGAACCTCTGGAAACACCATATATTTT. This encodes CASSTDGTSGNTIYF.

CDR3 nucleotide sequence: TGTGCCAGCAGCCAAGGCCAGGACCCCTACGAGCAGTACTTC. It is translated as CASSQGQDPYEQYF. V usage is TRBV4-2 and J usage is TRBJ2-7; D remains ambiguous. The CDR3 loop spans 14 amino acids. Looked up from germline, CDR1 is LGHNA and CDR2 is YNFKEQ. Trimming removed 1 base at V and 2 bases at J, with 9 bases between.

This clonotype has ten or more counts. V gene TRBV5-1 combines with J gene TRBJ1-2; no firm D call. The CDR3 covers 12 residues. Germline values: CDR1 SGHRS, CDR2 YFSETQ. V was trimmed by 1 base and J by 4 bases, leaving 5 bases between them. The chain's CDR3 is CASSLNTYGYTF. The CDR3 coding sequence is TGCGCCAGCAGCTTGAACACCTATGGCTACACCTTC.

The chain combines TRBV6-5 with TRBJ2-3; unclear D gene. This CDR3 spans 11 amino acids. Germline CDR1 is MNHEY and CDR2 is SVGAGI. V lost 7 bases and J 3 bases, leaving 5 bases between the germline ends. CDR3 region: CASKYTDTQYF. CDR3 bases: TGTGCCAGCAAGTATACAGATACGCAGTATTTT.

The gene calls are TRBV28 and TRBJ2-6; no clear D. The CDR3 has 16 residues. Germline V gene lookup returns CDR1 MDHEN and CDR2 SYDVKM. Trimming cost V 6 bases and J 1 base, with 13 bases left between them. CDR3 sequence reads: CASRMTRRSGANVLTF. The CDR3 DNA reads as TGTGCCAGCAGGATGACACGCAGATCTGGGGCCAACGTCCTGACTTTC.

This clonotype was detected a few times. The CDR3 here is CSVDGSQGRETQYF. The CDR3 DNA reads TGCAGCGTTGACGGGTCGCAGGGCCGAGAGACCCAGTACTTC. The chain employs TRBV29-1 and TRBJ2-5; D is possibly TRBD1 (5 bases). The CDR3 contains 14 residues. The V end was cut by 3 bases, the J end by 4 bases, with 15 bases between. CDR1 is SQVTM, CDR2 ANQGSEA, per germline. Drawing the rest from reference TRBV29-1 and TRBJ2-5, the complete variable domain is SAVISQKPSRDICQRGTSLTIQCQVDSQVTMMFWYRQQPGQSLTLIATANQGSEATYESGFVIDKFPISRPNLTFSTLTVSNMSPEDSSIYLCSVDGSQGRETQYFGPGTRLLVL.

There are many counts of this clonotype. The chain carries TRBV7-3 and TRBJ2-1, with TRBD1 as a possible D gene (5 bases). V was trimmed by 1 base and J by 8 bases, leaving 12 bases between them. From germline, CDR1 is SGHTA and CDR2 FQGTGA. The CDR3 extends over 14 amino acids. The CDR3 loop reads CASSLNPGRYEQFF. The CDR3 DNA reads TGTGCCAGCAGCTTAAATCCAGGGCGGTATGAGCAGTTCTTC.

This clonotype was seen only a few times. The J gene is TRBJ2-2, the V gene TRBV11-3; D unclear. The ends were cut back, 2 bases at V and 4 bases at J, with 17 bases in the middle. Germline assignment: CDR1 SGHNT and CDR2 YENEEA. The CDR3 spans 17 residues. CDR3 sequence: CASSLSARAPSTGELFF. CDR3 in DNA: TGTGCCAGCAGCTTATCGGCACGGGCTCCGAGCACCGGGGAGCTGTTTTTT. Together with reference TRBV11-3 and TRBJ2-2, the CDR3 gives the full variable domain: EAGVVQSPRYKIIEKKQPVAFWCNPISGHNTLYWYLQNLGQGPELLIRYENEEAVDDSQLPKDRFSAERLKGVDSTLKIQPAELGDSAVYLCASSLSARAPSTGELFFGEGSRLTVL.

CDR3 nucleotides: TGTGCCAGCAGCTCCACAGGGGCGAGGGGCTACACCTTC. This encodes CASSSTGARGYTF. The V and J genes are TRBV7-2 and TRBJ1-2; 7 positions agree with TRBD1. V was pared by 4 bases and J by 8 bases, with 7 bases of the junction left unmatched. The CDR3 covers 13 residues. Germline CDR1 SGHTA, CDR2 FQGNSA.